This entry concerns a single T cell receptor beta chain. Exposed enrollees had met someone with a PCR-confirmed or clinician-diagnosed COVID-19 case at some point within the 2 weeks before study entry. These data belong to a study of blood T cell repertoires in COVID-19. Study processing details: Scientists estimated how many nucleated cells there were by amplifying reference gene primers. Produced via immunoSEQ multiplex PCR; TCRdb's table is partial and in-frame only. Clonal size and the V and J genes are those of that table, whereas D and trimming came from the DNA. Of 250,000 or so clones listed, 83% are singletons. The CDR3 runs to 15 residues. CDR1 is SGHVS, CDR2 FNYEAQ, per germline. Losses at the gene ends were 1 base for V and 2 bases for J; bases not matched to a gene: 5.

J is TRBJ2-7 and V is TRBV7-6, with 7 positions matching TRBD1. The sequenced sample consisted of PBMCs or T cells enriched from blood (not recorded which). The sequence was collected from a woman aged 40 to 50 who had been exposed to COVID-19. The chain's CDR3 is CASSLEGQGAYEQYF. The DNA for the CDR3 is TGTGCCAGCAGCTTAGAAGGCCAGGGGGCCTACGAGCAGTACTTC. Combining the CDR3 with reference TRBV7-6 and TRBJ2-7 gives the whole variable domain GAGVSQSPRYKVTKRGQDVALRCDPISGHVSLYWYRQALGQGPEFLTYFNYEAQQDKSGLPNDRFSAERPEGSISTLTIQRTEQRDSAMYRCASSLEGQGAYEQYFGPGTRLTVT.